This record covers a single T cell receptor (beta chain). The entry originates in a study of blood T cell repertoires in COVID-19. Methods used by the authors: Estimates of nucleated cell counts were drawn from the amplification of reference gene primers. TCRdb's copy holds only in-frame clones and misses some; the assay was immunoSEQ multiplex PCR. V, J and clone size are taken as reported in that table, and D and trimming were inferred from the DNA itself. The sample shows approximately 180,000 clones, about 87% of them seen only once. This CDR3 contains 16 residues. CDR1 is WSHSY, CDR2 SAAADI, per germline. The V end was cut by 6 bases, the J end by 2 bases, with 19 bases between.

Sequenced material: peripheral blood. The TCR was taken from a woman in her 50s with acute or convalescent COVID-19. The chain carries TRBV10-2 and TRBJ1-1; maybe TRBD1 (5 bases). The CDR3 reads CASRPGFLAFNTEAFF. The CDR3 coding sequence is TGCGCCAGCAGGCCAGGGTTCCTAGCGTTTAACACTGAAGCTTTCTTT.